This is a list of T cell receptor beta chains from one sample in a study of T cell repertoires in cytomegalovirus infection. TCRdb re-called the reads with MiXCR, one entry per CDR3 protein. The sample gives fewer than 650,000 distinct CDR3 sequences, just under 40% of which show up once; 48% is in the top ten. Their recognized antigens are unknown. Sample: cultured PBMCs, taken from culture after CMV antigen stimulation. All receptors come from a human donor in good health (CMV status not recorded). Some clones in this sample may be carry-over from other donors' samples. Each CDR3 is given with its conserved first and last residue. Fields, in order: V gene, J gene, CDR3 protein.

V: TRBV4-1
J: TRBJ2-3
CDR3: CASSQGPPGATDTQYF

V: TRBV28
J: TRBJ1-5
CDR3: CASTAADRLQPQHF

V: TRBV4-1
J: TRBJ2-7
CDR3: CASSQEGELREQYF

V: TRBV6-5
J: TRBJ1-5
CDR3: CASNRPGSNQPQHF

V: TRBV12-3/TRBV12-4
J: TRBJ2-3
CDR3: CASSPAGQGVDTQYF

V: TRBV27
J: TRBJ2-1
CDR3: CASSPPLTGLYNEQFF

V: TRBV6-1
J: TRBJ2-3
CDR3: CASSETSGGDTQYF

V: TRBV18
J: TRBJ2-2
CDR3: CASSLSSNTGELFF

V: TRBV12-5
J: TRBJ1-2
CDR3: CASGLRPGLLRGYTF

V: TRBV7-2
J: TRBJ2-3
CDR3: CASSLVGWSTDTQYF

V: TRBV7-2
J: TRBJ2-5
CDR3: CASSFRQAQETQYF

V: TRBV7-6
J: TRBJ2-5
CDR3: CASSPTGLGETQYF

V: TRBV28
J: TRBJ2-7
CDR3: CASSPPGQPEDEQYF

V: TRBV7-2
J: TRBJ2-7
CDR3: CASSAWSRRGYEQYF

V: TRBV11-1
J: TRBJ2-3
CDR3: CASSPDHTDTQYF

V: TRBV7-9
J: TRBJ2-1
CDR3: CASSPRAGTENPRGLAGVYEQFF

V: TRBV7-2
J: TRBJ2-1
CDR3: CASSLIRQGNNEQFF

V: TRBV7-2
J: TRBJ2-1
CDR3: CATQERAGVTEQFF

V: TRBV18
J: TRBJ2-7
CDR3: CASSPLGGEGEQYF

V: TRBV28
J: TRBJ1-2
CDR3: CASRPNPGLYGYTF

V: TRBV27
J: TRBJ1-3
CDR3: CASSYKGPGIGGNTIYF

V: TRBV27
J: TRBJ1-5
CDR3: CASSSTGFGNQPQHF

V: TRBV30
J: TRBJ2-5
CDR3: CAWSTYAGSETQYF

V: TRBV11-2
J: TRBJ2-2
CDR3: CASSLVALVGNTGELFF

V: TRBV5-3
J: TRBJ2-3
CDR3: CASSLASAGPDTQYF

V: TRBV11-2
J: TRBJ1-1
CDR3: CASSLAVKLDTEAFF

V: TRBV27
J: TRBJ1-6
CDR3: CASSLVQQPNSPLHF

V: TRBV7-2
J: TRBJ2-1
CDR3: CASSLDSTWNEQFF

V: TRBV6-5
J: TRBJ1-1
CDR3: CASTRQTVGNTEAFF

V: TRBV7-8
J: TRBJ1-6
CDR3: CASSAPGESGSPLHF

V: TRBV6-2/TRBV6-3
J: TRBJ2-1
CDR3: CASDSGAPYNEQFF

V: TRBV20-1
J: TRBJ1-1
CDR3: CRRLGVPEAFF